These 14 T cell receptor beta chains came from one sample sequenced in a study of T-cell memory formation after mild COVID-19. MiXCR, run by TCRdb on the 5' RACE reads, gives a single entry per CDR3 protein. The sample holds a few hundred thousand distinct CDR3 sequences, around 24% seen once. Sequencing was performed on PBMCs or a T cell subset sorted from them (not recorded which). Receptors were obtained from an adult woman who had mild COVID-19 (a few samples of this study predate the infection). Cell type and time point are not known.

This chain's CDR3 is CASSPSNRSGREKLFF. CDR3 DNA sequence: TGTGCCAGCTCACCATCTAACAGAAGCGGGCGCGAAAAACTGTTTTTT. V and J are TRBV18 and TRBJ1-4; D gene unclear. Deletions cut 2 bases from V and 8 bases from J, with 18 bases between. The CDR3 is 16 residues long. CDR1 and CDR2 from the germline V gene are KGHSH and LQKENI.

The CDR3 DNA reads TGTGCCAGCAGCTTAACGGGGGGGACAGGGAAGACATGGGAGCAGTTCTTC. This codes for CASSLTGGTGKTWEQFF. The rearrangement joins TRBV7-3 to TRBJ2-1; 9 bases are shared with TRBD1. From germline, CDR1 is SGHTA and CDR2 FQGTGA. V trimming: 0 bases; J trimming: 10 bases; junction bases outside the gene matches: 13. The CDR3 loop spans 17 amino acids.

A few counts support this clonotype. The V call is TRBV12-3 or TRBV12-4, the J call TRBJ1-3; a weak D match, TRBD1 (5 bases). The V gene lost 8 bases and the J gene lost 0 bases, with 8 bases spanning the gap. This CDR3 comprises 13 residues. Here the CDR3 DNA reads TGTGCCAGCCCTGGGGGCTCTGGAAACACCATATATTTT. This codes for CASPGGSGNTIYF.

This sequence joins TRBV4-1 and TRBJ1-2; D unresolved. Germline assignment: CDR1 MGHRA and CDR2 YSYEKL. The V and J ends lost 0 bases and 7 bases respectively, with 9 bases between them. This CDR3 is 13 amino acids long. The CDR3: CASSQEKLAGYTF. The DNA of the CDR3 is TGCGCCAGCAGCCAAGAAAAGCTAGCTGGCTACACCTTC.

The sample holds a few counts of this clonotype. The chain links TRBV2 to TRBJ2-7; tentative D call: TRBD1 (5 bases). V lost 5 bases, J lost 3 bases, and 8 bases lay in between. The CDR3 has 12 amino acids. Germline assignment: CDR1 SNHLY and CDR2 FYNNEI. The CDR3 region has the DNA TGTGCCAGCAGTTCAGGGATCTACGAGCAGTACTTC. Its protein product is CASSSGIYEQYF.

This clonotype was recorded a few times. The chain joins TRBV13 to TRBJ2-3, with D possibly being TRBD1 (6 bases). Germline lookup yields CDR1 PRHDT and CDR2 FYEKMQ (reference sequence). The CDR3 loop spans 15 amino acids. The V end lost 2 bases, the J end lost 2 bases, and 11 bases lay between the germline ends. This chain's CDR3 is CASSLRTDSTDTQYF. CDR3 coding DNA: TGTGCCAGCAGCTTAAGGACAGATTCCACAGATACGCAGTATTTT.

Here the CDR3 reads CASSEAPGLHYEQYF. The CDR3 coding sequence is TGTGCCAGCAGTGAAGCCCCGGGACTACACTACGAGCAGTACTTC. V gene TRBV6-1 combines with J gene TRBJ2-7, with 7 bases lining up with TRBD2. CDR1 and CDR2 (germline): MNHNS, SASEGT. V lost 0 bases, J lost 3 bases, and 5 bases stayed unmatched. This CDR3 has 15 amino acids.

The rearrangement joins TRBV20-1 to TRBJ1-2, with 7 positions matching TRBD1. Germline assignment: CDR1 DFQATT and CDR2 SNEGSKA (reference sequence). The CDR3 sequence is 12 residues long. V was pared by 7 bases and J by 4 bases, with 6 bases of the junction left unmatched. CDR3 nucleotides: TGCAGTGAGACGACAGGGTCCTATGGCTACACCTTC. This gives the protein CSETTGSYGYTF.

The chain links TRBV15 to TRBJ2-2; 11 nucleotides agree with TRBD2. Germline trimming cut 3 bases from V and 7 bases from J; bases unmatched to any gene: 4. Germline CDR1 and CDR2: LNHNV and YYDKDF (reference sequence). The CDR3 consists of 15 residues. The CDR3: CATSRTSGDYGELFF. The DNA of the CDR3 is TGTGCCACCAGCAGGACTAGCGGGGACTACGGGGAGCTGTTTTTT.

V and J are TRBV20-1 and TRBJ2-7; 15 bases map to TRBD2. CDR3 length: 15 residues. Unmatched junction bases numbered 7, after V lost 5 bases and J lost 5 bases. In germline, CDR1 is DFQATT, CDR2 SNEGSKA (reference sequence). This CDR3 reads CSAGTSGRTGDEQYF. CDR3 sequence (DNA): TGCAGTGCTGGGACTAGCGGGAGGACCGGGGACGAGCAGTACTTC.

This clonotype came up once. CDR3 DNA sequence: TGTGCCAGCACCGGGTTTCAGTCGGGAGAGACCCAGTACTTC. Its translation: CASTGFQSGETQYF. The chain carries TRBV6-1 and TRBJ2-5, with D uncertain. The CDR3 totals 14 residues. Germline lookup yields CDR1 MNHNS and CDR2 SASEGT. Trimming took off 7 bases at V and 4 bases at J, with 16 bases between the two ends.

The rearrangement uses TRBV7-2 and TRBJ2-5; D gene uncertain. The CDR3 covers 15 residues. The germline gives CDR1 SGHTA, CDR2 FQGNSA. With 5 bases removed from V and 1 base from J, the gap between germline ends came to 14 bases. CDR3 sequence: CASSKGYQSQETQYF. The CDR3 bases are TGTGCCAGCAGCAAGGGATATCAATCCCAAGAGACCCAGTACTTC. The complete variable domain, with remaining parts taken from reference TRBV7-2 and TRBJ2-5, reads GAGVSQSPSNKVTEKGKDVELRCDPISGHTALYWYRQSLGQGLEFLIYFQGNSAPDKSGLPSDRFSAERTGGSVSTLTIQRTQQEDSAVYLCASSKGYQSQETQYFGPGTRLLVL.

A few counts support this clonotype. The chain has TRBV5-1 and TRBJ1-1; D is uncertain. The CDR3 is 15 amino acids. Germline CDR1 SGHRS, CDR2 YFSETQ. Trimming cost V 1 base and J 1 base, with 11 bases left between them. CDR3 amino acids: CASSLRGRTNTEAFF. Written as DNA, the CDR3 is TGCGCCAGCAGCTTGCGTGGGAGAACGAACACTGAAGCTTTCTTT.

This clonotype has a handful of counts. This sequence joins TRBV3-1 and TRBJ1-1, with TRBD1 matching over 12 bases. Per germline, CDR1 LGHDT and CDR2 YNNKEL (reference sequence). The trim removed 1 base at V and 10 bases at J, leaving 10 bases unmatched. The CDR3 length is 16 residues. Here the CDR3 DNA reads TGTGCCAGCAGCCAAGCCGGGACAGGGGGCTTGGGGGGAGCTTTCTTT. Residues: CASSQAGTGGLGGAFF. Full variable domain (missing parts from reference TRBV3-1 and TRBJ1-1): DTAVSQTPKYLVTQMGNDKSIKCEQNLGHDTMYWYKQDSKKFLKIMFSYNNKELIINETVPNRFSPKSPDKAHLNLHINSLELGDSAVYFCASSQAGTGGLGGAFFGQGTRLTVV.